This TCR beta chain was identified during a study of regulatory T cells in long-lasting Graves disease. Study information: Persistent Graves' disease required over 5 years of antithyroid drugs and positive TSH receptor antibodies.

Study-wide findings and caveats: Under persistent disease, TRBV28, TRBJ1-2 and TRBJ2-5 were used preferentially. Shared public clonotypes totalled 2,741 in persistent patients, compared with about a thousand in new patients. No thyroid tissue was studied; the work used peripheral blood only.

The time point was: persistent/refractory GD, antithyroid drugs over 5 years with positive TRAb. PBMC RNA served as the TCR library source. For TCR beta, libraries came from iRepertoire HTBI primers and Arm-PCR of CDR3 regions. A single record per CDR3 protein comes from TCRdb applying MiXCR to the multiplex PCR reads. Here the sample spans fewer than 450,000 distinct CDR3 sequences, roughly a quarter being singletons. The CDR3 consists of 16 residues. V was clipped by 2 bases and J by 5 bases, with 15 bases between them. Per the germline V gene, CDR1 is SGHAT and CDR2 is FQNNGV. A word on this clonotype: Its antigen is unknown.

The sample here was peripheral blood mononuclear cells (PBMCs), taken when the disease was refractory, from a patient treated with antithyroid drugs. The gene calls are TRBV11-2 and TRBJ2-2; either TRBD1 or TRBD2 may fit D (5 bases each). The receptor was derived from a female donor with Graves disease. CDR3 sequence: CASSLIREGLTGELFF. In nucleotides, the CDR3 is TGTGCCAGCAGCTTAATTCGCGAGGGGTTAACCGGGGAGCTGTTTTTT.